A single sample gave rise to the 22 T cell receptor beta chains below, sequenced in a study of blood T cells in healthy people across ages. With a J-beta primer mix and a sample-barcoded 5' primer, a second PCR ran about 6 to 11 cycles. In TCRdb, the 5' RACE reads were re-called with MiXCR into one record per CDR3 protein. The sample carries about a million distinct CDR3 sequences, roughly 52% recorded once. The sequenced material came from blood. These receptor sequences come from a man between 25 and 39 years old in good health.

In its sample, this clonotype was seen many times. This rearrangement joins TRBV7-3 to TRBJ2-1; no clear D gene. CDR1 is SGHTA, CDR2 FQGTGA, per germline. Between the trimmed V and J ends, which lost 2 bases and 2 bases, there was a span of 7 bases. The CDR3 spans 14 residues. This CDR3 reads CASSLRSTYNEQFF. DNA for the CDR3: TGTGCCAGCAGCTTACGGTCCACCTACAATGAGCAGTTCTTC.

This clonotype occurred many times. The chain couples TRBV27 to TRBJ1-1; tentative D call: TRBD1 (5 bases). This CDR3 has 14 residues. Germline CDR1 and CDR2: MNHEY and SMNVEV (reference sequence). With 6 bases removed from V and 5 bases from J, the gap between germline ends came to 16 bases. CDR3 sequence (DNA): TGTGCCAGCAGCCGTACAGGTTTTGGGACTGAAGCTTTCTTT. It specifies CASSRTGFGTEAFF.

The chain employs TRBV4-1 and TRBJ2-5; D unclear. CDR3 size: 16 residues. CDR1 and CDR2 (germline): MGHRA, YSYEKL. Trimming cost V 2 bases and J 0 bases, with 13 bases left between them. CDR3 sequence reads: CASSQTPRTNQETQYF. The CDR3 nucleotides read TGCGCCAGCAGCCAAACGCCGCGAACCAACCAAGAGACCCAGTACTTC.

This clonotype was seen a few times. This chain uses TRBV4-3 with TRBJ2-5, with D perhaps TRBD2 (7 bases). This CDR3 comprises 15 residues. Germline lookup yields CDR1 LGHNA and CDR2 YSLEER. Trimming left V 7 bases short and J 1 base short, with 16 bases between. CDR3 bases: TGCGCCAGCACCTCCTTTGCGGGGGCCCAAGAGACCCAGTACTTC. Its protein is CASTSFAGAQETQYF.

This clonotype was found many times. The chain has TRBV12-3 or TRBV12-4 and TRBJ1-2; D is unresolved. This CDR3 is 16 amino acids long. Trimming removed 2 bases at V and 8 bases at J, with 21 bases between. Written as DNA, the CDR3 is TGTGCCAGCAGTTTATCTTGGGGATTCCGGGGAAGCGGCTACACCTTC. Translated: CASSLSWGFRGSGYTF.

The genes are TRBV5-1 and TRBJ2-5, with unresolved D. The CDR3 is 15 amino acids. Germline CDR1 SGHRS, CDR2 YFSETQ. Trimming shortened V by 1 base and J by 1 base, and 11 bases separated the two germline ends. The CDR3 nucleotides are TGCGCCAGCAGCTTGATCGGGCAGTCCCAAGAGACCCAGTACTTC. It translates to CASSLIGQSQETQYF.

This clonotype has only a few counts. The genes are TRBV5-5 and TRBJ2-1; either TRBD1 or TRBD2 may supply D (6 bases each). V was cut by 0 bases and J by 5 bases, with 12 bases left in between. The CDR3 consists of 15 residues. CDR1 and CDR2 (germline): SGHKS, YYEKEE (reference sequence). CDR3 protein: CASSLDGGAHNEQFF. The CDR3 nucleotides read TGTGCCAGCAGCTTGGACGGGGGCGCCCACAATGAGCAGTTCTTC. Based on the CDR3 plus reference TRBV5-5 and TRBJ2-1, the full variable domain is DAGVTQSPTHLIKTRGQQVTLRCSPISGHKSVSWYQQVLGQGPQFIFQYYEKEERGRGNFPDRFSARQFPNYSSELNVNALLLGDSALYLCASSLDGGAHNEQFFGPGTRLTVL.

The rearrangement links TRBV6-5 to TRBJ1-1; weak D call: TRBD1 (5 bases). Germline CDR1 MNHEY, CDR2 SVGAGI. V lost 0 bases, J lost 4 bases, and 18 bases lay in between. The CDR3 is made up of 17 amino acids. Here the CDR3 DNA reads TGTGCCAGCAGTTACTCCAGACAGATTCGGAGTGGCACTGAAGCTTTCTTT. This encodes CASSYSRQIRSGTEAFF.

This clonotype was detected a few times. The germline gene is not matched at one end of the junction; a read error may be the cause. CDR3 in amino acids: CASSLQGFQETQYF. DNA for the CDR3: TGTGCCAGCAGCCTACAGGGTTTCCAAGAGACCCAGTACTTC. The chain is built from TRBV5-1 and TRBJ2-5; D is possibly TRBD1 (6 bases). Germline V CDR1 and CDR2: SGHRS, YFSETQ. The CDR3 totals 14 residues.

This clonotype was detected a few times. CDR3 sequence (DNA): TGCAGCGTTGAATCAGGGTACTACAATGAGCAGTTCTTC. Its translation is CSVESGYYNEQFF. The chain couples TRBV29-1 to TRBJ2-1; weak D call: TRBD1 (5 bases). The CDR3 totals 13 residues. The V gene's germline CDR1 is SQVTM and CDR2 ANQGSEA. With 2 bases removed from V and 3 bases from J, the gap between germline ends came to 8 bases.

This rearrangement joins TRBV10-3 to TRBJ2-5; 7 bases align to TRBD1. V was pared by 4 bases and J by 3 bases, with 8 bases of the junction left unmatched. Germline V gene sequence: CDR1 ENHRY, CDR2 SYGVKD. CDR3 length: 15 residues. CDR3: CAISGAGQGEETQYF. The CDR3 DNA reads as TGTGCCATCAGTGGCGCGGGTCAGGGGGAAGAGACCCAGTACTTC.

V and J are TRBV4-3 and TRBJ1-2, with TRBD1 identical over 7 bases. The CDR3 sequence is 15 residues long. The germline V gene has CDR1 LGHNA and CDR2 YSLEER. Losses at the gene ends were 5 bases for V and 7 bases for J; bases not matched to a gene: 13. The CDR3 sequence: CASSLSGTAPSGYTF. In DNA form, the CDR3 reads TGCGCCAGCAGCTTGTCCGGGACAGCTCCTAGTGGCTACACCTTC.

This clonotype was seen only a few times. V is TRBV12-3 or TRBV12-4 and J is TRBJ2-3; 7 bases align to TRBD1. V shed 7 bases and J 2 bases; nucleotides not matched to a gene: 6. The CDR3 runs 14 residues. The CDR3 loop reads CASTKGQTTDTQYF. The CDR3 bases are TGTGCCAGCACCAAGGGACAGACCACAGATACGCAGTATTTT.

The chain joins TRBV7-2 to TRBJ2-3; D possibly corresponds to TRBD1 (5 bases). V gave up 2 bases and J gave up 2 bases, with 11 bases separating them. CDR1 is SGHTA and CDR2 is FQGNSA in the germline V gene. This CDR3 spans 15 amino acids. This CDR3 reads CASSLQSGLTDTQYF. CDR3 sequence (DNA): TGTGCCAGCAGCTTACAGTCAGGGCTCACAGATACGCAGTATTTT.

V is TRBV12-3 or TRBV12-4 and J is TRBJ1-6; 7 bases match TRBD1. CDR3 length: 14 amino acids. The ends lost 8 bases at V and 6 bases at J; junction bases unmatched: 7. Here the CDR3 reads CASRSEGANSPLHF. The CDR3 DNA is TGTGCCAGCCGCTCAGAGGGGGCTAATTCACCCCTCCACTTT.

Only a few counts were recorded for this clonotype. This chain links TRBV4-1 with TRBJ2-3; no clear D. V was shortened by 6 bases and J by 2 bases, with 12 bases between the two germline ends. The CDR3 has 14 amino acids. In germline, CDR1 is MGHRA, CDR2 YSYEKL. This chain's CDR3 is CASRMDGFTDTQYF. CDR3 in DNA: TGCGCCAGCAGGATGGACGGATTCACAGATACGCAGTATTTT.

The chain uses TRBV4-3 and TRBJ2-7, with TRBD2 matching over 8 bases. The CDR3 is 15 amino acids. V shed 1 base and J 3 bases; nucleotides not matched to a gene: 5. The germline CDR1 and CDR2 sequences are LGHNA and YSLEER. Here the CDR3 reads CASSQARGGIYEQYF. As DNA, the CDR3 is TGCGCCAGCAGCCAAGCCCGGGGGGGGATCTACGAGCAGTACTTC.

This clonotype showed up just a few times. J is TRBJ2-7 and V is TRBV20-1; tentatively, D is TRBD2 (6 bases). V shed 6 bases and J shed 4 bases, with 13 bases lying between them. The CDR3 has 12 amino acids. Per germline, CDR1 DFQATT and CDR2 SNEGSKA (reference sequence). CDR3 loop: CSAIRETYEQYF. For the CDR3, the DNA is TGCAGTGCGATCCGGGAGACATACGAGCAGTACTTC.

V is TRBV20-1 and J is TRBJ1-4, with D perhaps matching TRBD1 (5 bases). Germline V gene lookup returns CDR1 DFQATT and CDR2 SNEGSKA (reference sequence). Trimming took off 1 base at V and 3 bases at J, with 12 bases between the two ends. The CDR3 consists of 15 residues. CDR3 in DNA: TGCAGTGCTAGAGTCGGGGGAACAGCTAATGAAAAACTGTTTTTT. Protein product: CSARVGGTANEKLFF.

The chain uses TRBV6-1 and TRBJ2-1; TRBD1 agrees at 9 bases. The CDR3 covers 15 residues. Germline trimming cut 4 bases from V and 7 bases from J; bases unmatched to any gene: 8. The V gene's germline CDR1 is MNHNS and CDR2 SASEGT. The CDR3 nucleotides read TGTGCCAGCAGTGGCTCCGACAGGGGGTTTAATGAGCAGTTCTTC. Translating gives CASSGSDRGFNEQFF.

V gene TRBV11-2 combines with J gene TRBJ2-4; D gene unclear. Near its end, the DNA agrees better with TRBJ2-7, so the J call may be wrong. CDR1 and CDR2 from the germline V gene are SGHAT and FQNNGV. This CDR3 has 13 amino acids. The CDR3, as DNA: TGTGCCAGCAGCTTGGATTGGGGCTACGAGCAGTACTTC. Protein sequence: CASSLDWGYEQYF.

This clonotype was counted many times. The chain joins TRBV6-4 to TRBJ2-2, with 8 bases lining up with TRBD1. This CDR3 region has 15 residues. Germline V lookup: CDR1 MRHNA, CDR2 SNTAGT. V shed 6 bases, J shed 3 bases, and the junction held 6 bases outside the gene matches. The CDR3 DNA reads TGTGCCAGCAGCCCGGGACAGGCCCACACCGGGGAGCTGTTTTTT. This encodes CASSPGQAHTGELFF.